This TCR beta chain was sequenced in a study of vaccination and CD4 T cells after COVID-19. Study information: Overlapping SARS-CoV-2, HCoV-NL63, HCoV-OC43 and HCoV-229E spike peptides were used to stimulate cells.

The Oncomine TCR Beta short-read assay was what sequenced the DNA obtained from cultured CD4+ T cells. Investigators obtained genomic DNA by extraction from cultured CD4+ T cells. TCRdb processed the PCR reads anew with MiXCR; each CDR3 protein has one entry. This table holds roughly 10,000 distinct CDR3 sequences, under 55% found once. Notes on the study in general: Recorded median SARS-CoV-2-reactive clonotype numbers increased from about 20 to 38 without reaching significance.

The treatment is: approximately nine-day PBMC culture with coronavirus spike peptide pools or control peptides (ViraFEST assay). Before the COVID-19 pandemic (2011-2018), CD4+ T cells were obtained from the unexposed donor. Fresh IL-2 medium was used to replace half of the medium on days 3 and 7. The CDR3 contains 15 residues. Looked up from germline, CDR1 is MNHEY and CDR2 is SVGEGT. Trimming took 6 bases from V and 6 from J; bases not matched to a gene: 8. In its sample, this clonotype was seen a few times. Its specificity is not known. The chain combines TRBV6-2 or TRBV6-3 with TRBJ1-5; the match to TRBD1 covers 10 bases. Sequenced sample: CD4+ T cells from blood, cultured in vitro. The source is a human donor in good health. This chain's CDR3 is CASRPGTGESQPQHF. The CDR3 region has the DNA TGTGCCAGCAGACCAGGGACAGGGGAAAGTCAGCCCCAGCATTTT.